This T cell receptor beta chain was identified in a study of CD8 T cells in ankylosing spondylitis. V lost 3 bases and J lost 8; bases outside the gene matches: 6. CDR3 length: 14 residues. Germline CDR1 and CDR2: SEHNR and FQNEAQ (reference sequence). TCRdb re-called the 5' RACE reads through MiXCR, storing one row per CDR3 protein. Among some 200,000 distinct CDR3 sequences listed, 6% to 8% were seen once. Overall study results and limits: Typical of ankylosing spondylitis blood, it appeared, was a TCR beta motif of under 10 highly homologous variants.

This clonotype was counted ten times or more. The target antigen is unknown. The TCR originated in a male donor with ankylosing spondylitis. The J gene is TRBJ1-4, the V gene TRBV7-9; 7 bases align to TRBD1. The sequenced material came from blood, either unsorted or a sorted T cell fraction (not recorded which). The CDR3 protein is CASSLSQGYEKLFF. For the CDR3, the DNA is TGTGCCAGCAGCTTGTCACAGGGGTACGAAAAACTGTTTTTT.